This T cell receptor beta chain originates from a study of cytomegalovirus exposure and HLA in healthy donors. Concerning this clone itself: Its specificity is not known.

Use of 60 Vbeta and 13 Jbeta primers characterized the PCR. Measured with immunoSEQ multiplex PCR; TCRdb has only the in-frame clones, and not every one. The data contain 150,000 to 200,000 clones, 70% to 90% of them singletons. Notes on the study in general: Clonal expansion, a later analysis showed, was greater in HLA-associated TCR beta chains than in equally common others. In vitro confirmation showed a few CMV-associated chains to be CMV antigen specific. Later work found that TCR association rates differed between HLA loci; DRB1 had the most and HLA-C the fewest.

The CDR3 covers 14 residues. Germline CDR1 and CDR2: SQVTM and ANQGSEA. Trimming removed 4 bases at V and 0 bases at J, with 10 bases between. The chain employs TRBV29-1 and TRBJ2-1; no definite D call. This receptor was taken from a woman in her fifties or sixties in good health and CMV-seronegative. Sequencing was done on a sample of PBMCs. The CDR3 coding sequence is TGCAGCGTTGGCACTTCCCTCTCCTACAATGAGCAGTTCTTC. Protein sequence: CSVGTSLSYNEQFF.